This T cell receptor (beta chain) derives from a study of spatial heterogeneity in lung cancer. Documented time point: sample taken at primary tumor resection. This clonotype was observed many times. The CDR3 is 15 residues long. The germline V and J ends were trimmed by 0 bases and 6 bases, with 12 bases remaining between them. Germline CDR1 KGHSH, CDR2 LQKENI. Every TCR cDNA molecule bore its own unique molecular identifier. TCRdb reanalysed the 5' RACE reads using MiXCR and keeps one entry per CDR3 protein. The sample includes about 23,000 distinct CDR3 sequences, about 4.3% of them seen just once. This receptor was obtained from a male donor with early-stage non-small cell lung cancer. The specimen was PBMCs, collected at surgery. V is TRBV18 and J is TRBJ1-3; TRBD1 is a possible D gene (5 bases). The CDR3 here is CASSPPSGALNTIYF. The CDR3 DNA reads TGTGCCAGCTCACCACCGTCCGGGGCCTTAAACACCATATATTTT.